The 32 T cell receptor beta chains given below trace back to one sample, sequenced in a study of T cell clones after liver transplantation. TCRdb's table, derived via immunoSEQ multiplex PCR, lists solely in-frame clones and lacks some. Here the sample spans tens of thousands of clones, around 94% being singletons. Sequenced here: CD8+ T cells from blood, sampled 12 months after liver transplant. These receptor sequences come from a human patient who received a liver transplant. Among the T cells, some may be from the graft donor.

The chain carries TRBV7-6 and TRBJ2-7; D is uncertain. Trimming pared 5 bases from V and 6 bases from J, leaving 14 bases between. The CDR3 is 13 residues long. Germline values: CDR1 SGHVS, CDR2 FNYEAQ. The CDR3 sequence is CASSASLGGEQYF. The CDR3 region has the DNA TGTGCCAGCAGCGCCTCCTTGGGTGGCGAGCAGTACTTC.

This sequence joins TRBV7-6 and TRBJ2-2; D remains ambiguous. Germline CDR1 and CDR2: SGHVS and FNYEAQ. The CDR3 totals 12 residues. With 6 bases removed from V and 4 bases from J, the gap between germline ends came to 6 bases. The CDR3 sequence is CASRLPTGELFF. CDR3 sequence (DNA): TGTGCCAGCAGGCTACCCACCGGGGAGCTGTTTTTT.

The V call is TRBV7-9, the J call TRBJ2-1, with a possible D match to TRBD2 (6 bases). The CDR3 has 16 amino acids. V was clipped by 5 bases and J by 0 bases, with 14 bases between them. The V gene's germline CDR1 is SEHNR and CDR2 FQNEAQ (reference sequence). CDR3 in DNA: TGTGCCAGCAGCGGAATGCGGGGCAGCTCCTACAATGAGCAGTTCTTC. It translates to CASSGMRGSSYNEQFF.

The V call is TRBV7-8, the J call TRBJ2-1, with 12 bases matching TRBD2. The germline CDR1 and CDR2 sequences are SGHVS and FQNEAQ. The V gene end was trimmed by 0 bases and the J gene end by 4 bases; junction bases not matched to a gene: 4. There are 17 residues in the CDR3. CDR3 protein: CASSLARLAGEYNEQFF. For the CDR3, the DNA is TGTGCCAGCAGCTTAGCCCGACTAGCGGGAGAGTACAATGAGCAGTTCTTC.

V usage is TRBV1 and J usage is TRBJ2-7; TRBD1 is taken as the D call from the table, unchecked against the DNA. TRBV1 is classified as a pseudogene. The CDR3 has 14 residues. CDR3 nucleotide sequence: TGCACCAGCAGCCTTCCGGGACAGTGCTACGAGCAGTACTTC. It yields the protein CTSSLPGQCYEQYF.

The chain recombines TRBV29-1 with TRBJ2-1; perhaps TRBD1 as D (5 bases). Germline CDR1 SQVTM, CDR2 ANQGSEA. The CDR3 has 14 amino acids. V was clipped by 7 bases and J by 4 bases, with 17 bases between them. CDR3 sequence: CSAEPGASYNEQFF. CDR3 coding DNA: TGCAGCGCAGAGCCTGGGGCGTCTTACAATGAGCAGTTCTTC.

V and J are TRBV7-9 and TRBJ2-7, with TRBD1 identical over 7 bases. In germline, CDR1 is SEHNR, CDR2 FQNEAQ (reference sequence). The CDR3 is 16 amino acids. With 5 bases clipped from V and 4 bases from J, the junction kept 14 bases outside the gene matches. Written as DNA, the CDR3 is TGTGCCAGCAGCCCCGCAGGGGGACGCGGAGCTTACGAGCAGTACTTC. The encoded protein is CASSPAGGRGAYEQYF.

CDR3 amino acids: CASSPKRERVEQYF. In DNA form, the CDR3 reads TGTGCCAGCAGTCCCAAGCGGGAACGCGTCGAGCAGTACTTC. The chain carries TRBV6-6 and TRBJ2-7; TRBD2 agrees at 7 bases. The CDR3 spans 14 residues. V lost 5 bases and J lost 6; bases outside the gene matches: 10. Germline CDR1 MNHNY, CDR2 SVGAGI (reference sequence).

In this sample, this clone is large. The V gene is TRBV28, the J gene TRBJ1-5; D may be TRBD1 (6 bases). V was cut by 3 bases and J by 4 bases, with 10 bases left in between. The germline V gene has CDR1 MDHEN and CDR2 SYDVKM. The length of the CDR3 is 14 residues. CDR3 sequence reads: CASSLGDTNQPQHF. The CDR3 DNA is TGTGCCAGCAGTTTGGGGGACACGAATCAGCCCCAGCATTTT.

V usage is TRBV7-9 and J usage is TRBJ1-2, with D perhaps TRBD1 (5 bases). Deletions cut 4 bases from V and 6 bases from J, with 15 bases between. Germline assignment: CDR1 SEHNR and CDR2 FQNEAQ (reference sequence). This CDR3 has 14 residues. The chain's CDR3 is CASSSPTTADGYTF. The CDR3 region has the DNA TGTGCCAGCAGCTCCCCTACGACAGCTGATGGCTACACCTTC.

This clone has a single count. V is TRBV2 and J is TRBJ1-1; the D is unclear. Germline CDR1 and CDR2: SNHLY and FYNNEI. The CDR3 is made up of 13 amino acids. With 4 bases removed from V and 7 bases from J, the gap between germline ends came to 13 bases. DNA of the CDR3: TGTGCCAGCAGTGGGCCAGATAGATTTGAAGCTTTCTTT. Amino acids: CASSGPDRFEAFF.

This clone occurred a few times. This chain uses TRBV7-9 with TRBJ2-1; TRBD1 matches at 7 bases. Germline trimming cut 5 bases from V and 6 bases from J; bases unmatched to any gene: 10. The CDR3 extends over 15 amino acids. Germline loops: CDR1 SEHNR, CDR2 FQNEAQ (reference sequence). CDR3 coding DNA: TGTGCCAGCAGCGGATGGGACAGCGAGTCCAATGAGCAGTTCTTC. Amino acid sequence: CASSGWDSESNEQFF.

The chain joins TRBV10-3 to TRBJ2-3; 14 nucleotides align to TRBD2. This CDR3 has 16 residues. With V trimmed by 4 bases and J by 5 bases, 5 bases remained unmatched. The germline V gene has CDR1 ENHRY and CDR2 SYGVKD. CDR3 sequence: CAISGGLAGEEDTQYF. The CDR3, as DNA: TGTGCCATCAGTGGGGGACTAGCGGGAGAAGAAGATACGCAGTATTTT.

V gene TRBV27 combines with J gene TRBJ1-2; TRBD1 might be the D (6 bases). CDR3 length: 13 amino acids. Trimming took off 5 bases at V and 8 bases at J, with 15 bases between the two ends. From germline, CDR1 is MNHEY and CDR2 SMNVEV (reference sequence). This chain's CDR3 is CASSQDRRIGYTF. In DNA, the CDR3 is TGTGCCAGCAGTCAAGACAGGCGGATAGGCTACACCTTC.

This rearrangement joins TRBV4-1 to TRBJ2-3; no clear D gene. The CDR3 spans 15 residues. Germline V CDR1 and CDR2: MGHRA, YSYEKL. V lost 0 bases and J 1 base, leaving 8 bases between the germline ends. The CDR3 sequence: CASSQDSSGTDTQYF. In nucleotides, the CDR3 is TGCGCCAGCAGCCAAGATAGTTCCGGCACAGATACGCAGTATTTT.

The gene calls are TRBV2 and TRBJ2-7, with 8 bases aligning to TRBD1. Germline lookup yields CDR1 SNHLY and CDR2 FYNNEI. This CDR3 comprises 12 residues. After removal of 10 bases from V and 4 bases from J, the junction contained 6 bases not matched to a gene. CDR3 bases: TGTGCCACCAGGACAGGGAGTTACGAGCAGTACTTC. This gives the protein CATRTGSYEQYF. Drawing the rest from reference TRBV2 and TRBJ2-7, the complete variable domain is EPEVTQTPSHQVTQMGQEVILRCVPISNHLYFYWYRQILGQKVEFLVSFYNNEISEKSEIFDDQFSVERPDGSNFTLKIRSTKLEDSAMYFCATRTGSYEQYFGPGTRLTVT.

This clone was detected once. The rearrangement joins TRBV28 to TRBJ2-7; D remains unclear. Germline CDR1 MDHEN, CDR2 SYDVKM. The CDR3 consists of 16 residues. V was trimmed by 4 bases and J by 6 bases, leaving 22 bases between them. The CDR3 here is CASSSVTQSPLSEQYF. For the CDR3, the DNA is TGTGCCAGCAGTTCCGTTACCCAGAGTCCGCTTTCCGAGCAGTACTTC.

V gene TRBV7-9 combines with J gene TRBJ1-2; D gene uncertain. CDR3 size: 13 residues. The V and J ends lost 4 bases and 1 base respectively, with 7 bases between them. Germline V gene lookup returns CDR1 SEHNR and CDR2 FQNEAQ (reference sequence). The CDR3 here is CASSSPINYGYTF. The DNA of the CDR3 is TGTGCCAGCAGCTCTCCCATTAACTATGGCTACACCTTC.

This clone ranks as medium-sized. This CDR3 is CASSSGQGANEKLFF. Here the CDR3 DNA reads TGTGCCAGCAGCTCGGGACAGGGGGCCAATGAAAAACTGTTTTTT. The chain is built from TRBV11-3 and TRBJ1-4; 12 bases fit TRBD1. The germline gives CDR1 SGHNT, CDR2 YENEEA. This CDR3 spans 15 amino acids. With V trimmed by 4 bases and J by 5 bases, 2 bases remained unmatched.

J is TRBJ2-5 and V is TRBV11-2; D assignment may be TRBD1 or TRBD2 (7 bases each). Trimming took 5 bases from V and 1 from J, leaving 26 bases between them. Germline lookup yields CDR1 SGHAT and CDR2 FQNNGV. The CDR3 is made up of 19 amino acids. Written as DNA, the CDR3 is TGTGCCAGCAGCCTGGGGACAGAATGGGGTGCGGGGGTCCAAGAGACCCAGTACTTC. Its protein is CASSLGTEWGAGVQETQYF.

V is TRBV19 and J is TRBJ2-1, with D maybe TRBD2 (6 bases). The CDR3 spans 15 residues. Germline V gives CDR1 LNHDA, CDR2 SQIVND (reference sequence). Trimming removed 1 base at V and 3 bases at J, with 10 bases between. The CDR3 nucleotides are TGTGCCAGTAGTATAGTTCCGGGACTCTACAATGAGCAGTTCTTC. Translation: CASSIVPGLYNEQFF.

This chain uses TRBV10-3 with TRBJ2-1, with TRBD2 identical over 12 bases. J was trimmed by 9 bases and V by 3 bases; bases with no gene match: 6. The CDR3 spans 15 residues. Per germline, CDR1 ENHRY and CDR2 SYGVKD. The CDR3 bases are TGTGCCATCAGTGACCCGGGACTAGCGGGTTCTGAGCAGTTCTTC. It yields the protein CAISDPGLAGSEQFF.

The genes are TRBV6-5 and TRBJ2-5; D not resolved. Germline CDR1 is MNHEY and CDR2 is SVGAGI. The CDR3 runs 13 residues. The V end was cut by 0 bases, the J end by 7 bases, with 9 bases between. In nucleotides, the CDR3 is TGTGCCAGCAGTTACTCGGCAGGCGGGACCCAGTACTTC. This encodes CASSYSAGGTQYF.

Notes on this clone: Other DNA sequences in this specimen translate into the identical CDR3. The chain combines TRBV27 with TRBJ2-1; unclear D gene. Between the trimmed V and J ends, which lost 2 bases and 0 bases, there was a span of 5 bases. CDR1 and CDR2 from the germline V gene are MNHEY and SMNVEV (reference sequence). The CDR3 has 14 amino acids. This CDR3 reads CASSLVDSYNEQFF. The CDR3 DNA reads TGTGCCAGCAGTTTAGTGGACTCCTACAATGAGCAGTTCTTC.

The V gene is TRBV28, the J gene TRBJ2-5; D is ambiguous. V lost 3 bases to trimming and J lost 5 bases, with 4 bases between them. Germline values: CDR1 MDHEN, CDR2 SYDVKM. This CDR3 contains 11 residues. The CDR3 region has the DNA TGTGCCAGCAGTTTCGGGGAGACCCAGTACTTC. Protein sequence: CASSFGETQYF.

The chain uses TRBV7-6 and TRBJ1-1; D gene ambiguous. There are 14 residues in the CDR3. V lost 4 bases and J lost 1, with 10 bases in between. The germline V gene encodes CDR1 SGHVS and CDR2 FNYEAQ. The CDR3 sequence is CASSSRRSNTEAFF. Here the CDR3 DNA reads TGTGCCAGCAGCTCTCGTAGATCGAACACTGAAGCTTTCTTT. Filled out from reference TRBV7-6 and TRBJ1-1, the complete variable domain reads GAGVSQSPRYKVTKRGQDVALRCDPISGHVSLYWYRQALGQGPEFLTYFNYEAQQDKSGLPNDRFSAERPEGSISTLTIQRTEQRDSAMYRCASSSRRSNTEAFFGQGTRLTVV.

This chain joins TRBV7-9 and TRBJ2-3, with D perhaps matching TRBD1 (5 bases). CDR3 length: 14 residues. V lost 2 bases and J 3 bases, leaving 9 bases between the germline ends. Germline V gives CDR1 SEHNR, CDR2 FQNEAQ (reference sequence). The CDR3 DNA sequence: TGTGCCAGCAGCTTATCGACAGAAACAGATACGCAGTATTTT. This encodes CASSLSTETDTQYF.

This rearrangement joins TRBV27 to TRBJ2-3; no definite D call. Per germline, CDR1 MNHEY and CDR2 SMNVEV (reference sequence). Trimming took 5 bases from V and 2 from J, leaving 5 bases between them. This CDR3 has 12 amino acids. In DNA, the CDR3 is TGTGCCAGCAGTCCAAACACAGATACGCAGTATTTT. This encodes CASSPNTDTQYF.

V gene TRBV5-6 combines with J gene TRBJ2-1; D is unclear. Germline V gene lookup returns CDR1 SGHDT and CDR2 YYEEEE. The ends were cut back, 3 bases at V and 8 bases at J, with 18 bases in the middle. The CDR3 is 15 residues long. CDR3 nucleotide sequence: TGTGCCAGCAGCTACTCGGTGACGCTCGTGGATGAGCAGTTCTTC. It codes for CASSYSVTLVDEQFF.

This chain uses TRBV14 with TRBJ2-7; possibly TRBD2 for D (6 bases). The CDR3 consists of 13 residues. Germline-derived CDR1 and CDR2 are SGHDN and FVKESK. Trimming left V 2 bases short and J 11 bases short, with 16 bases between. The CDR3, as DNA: TGTGCCAGCAGCCAAAGTTTCGGGGGTTACGAGTACTTC. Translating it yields CASSQSFGGYEYF.

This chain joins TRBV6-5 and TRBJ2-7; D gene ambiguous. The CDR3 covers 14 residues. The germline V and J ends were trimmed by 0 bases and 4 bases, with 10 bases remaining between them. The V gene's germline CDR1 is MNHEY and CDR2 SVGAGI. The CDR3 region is CASSYSVGRYEQYF. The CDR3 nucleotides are TGTGCCAGCAGTTACTCGGTAGGACGATACGAGCAGTACTTC.

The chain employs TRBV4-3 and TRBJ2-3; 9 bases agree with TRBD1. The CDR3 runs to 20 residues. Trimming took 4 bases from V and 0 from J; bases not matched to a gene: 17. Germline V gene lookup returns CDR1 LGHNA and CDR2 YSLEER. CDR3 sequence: CASSLLTGTGIEPSTDTQYF. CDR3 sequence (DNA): TGCGCCAGCAGCCTTCTCACTGGGACAGGGATAGAACCTAGCACAGATACGCAGTATTTT.